Listed here are 14 T cell receptor beta chains from one sample, sequenced in a study of blood T cell repertoires in COVID-19. Assay: immunoSEQ multiplex PCR; the TCRdb copy retains only in-frame clones and omits some. This table holds nearly 95,000 clones, about 89% found once. Specimen: peripheral blood. All receptors derive from a human donor with acute or convalescent COVID-19. The donor label of this sample is uncertain.

The genes are TRBV11-2 and TRBJ2-7; 9 nucleotides agree with TRBD1. With V trimmed by 4 bases and J by 6 bases, 10 bases remained unmatched. From germline, CDR1 is SGHAT and CDR2 FQNNGV. CDR3 size: 15 residues. In DNA form, the CDR3 reads TGTGCCAGCAGCTCGGGACAGGGAGAAAGCTTCGAGCAGTACTTC. Translated, it gives CASSSGQGESFEQYF.

This chain joins TRBV20-1 and TRBJ2-5; D not resolved. V was cut by 8 bases and J by 5 bases, with 12 bases left in between. The CDR3 runs 11 residues. The germline V gene encodes CDR1 DFQATT and CDR2 SNEGSKA (reference sequence). CDR3: CSFDLRETQYF. The CDR3 nucleotides are TGCAGTTTCGACTTGAGGGAGACCCAGTACTTC.

The chain is built from TRBV11-2 and TRBJ2-3, with no clear D. Trimming shortened V by 5 bases and J by 2 bases, and 5 bases separated the two germline ends. CDR3 length equals 12 residues. Germline V gives CDR1 SGHAT, CDR2 FQNNGV. CDR3 sequence (DNA): TGTGCCAGCAGCCGGTCCACAGATACGCAGTATTTT. Its translation: CASSRSTDTQYF.

The genes are TRBV6-1 and TRBJ2-1, with 8 bases that match TRBD2. Trimming cost V 1 base and J 3 bases; bases outside gene matches: 5. Germline values: CDR1 MNHNS, CDR2 SASEGT. The CDR3 has 16 amino acids. The CDR3 DNA sequence: TGTGCCAGCAGTGAAGAAGGCGGGGGGCTCTACAATGAGCAGTTCTTC. Translated, it gives CASSEEGGGLYNEQFF.

The chain links TRBV5-1 to TRBJ2-5, with a possible D match to TRBD1 (5 bases). The CDR3 runs 15 residues. The germline V and J ends were trimmed by 4 bases and 2 bases, with 15 bases remaining between them. Germline CDR1 reads SGHRS; CDR2 reads YFSETQ. The CDR3 protein is CASSGQGIRQETQYF. DNA of the CDR3: TGCGCCAGCAGCGGTCAGGGTATTAGGCAAGAGACCCAGTACTTC.

The chain is built from TRBV2 and TRBJ1-5; TRBD1 agrees at 7 bases. This CDR3 is 14 amino acids long. With 8 bases clipped from V and 4 bases from J, the junction kept 8 bases outside the gene matches. Germline loops: CDR1 SNHLY, CDR2 FYNNEI. The CDR3 bases are TGTGCCAGCCAGGGGGACACAATGAATCAGCCCCAGCATTTT. This translates into CASQGDTMNQPQHF.

This sequence joins TRBV15 and TRBJ2-3; maybe TRBD2 (6 bases). Trimming pared 3 bases from V and 4 bases from J, leaving 8 bases between. Germline loops: CDR1 LNHNV, CDR2 YYDKDF (reference sequence). The CDR3 spans 13 residues. The CDR3 DNA is TGTGCCACCAGCAGGACTAGAGCAGATACGCAGTATTTT. Translation: CATSRTRADTQYF.

V usage is TRBV29-1 and J usage is TRBJ2-3; D perhaps matches TRBD1 (5 bases). Germline V gene data show CDR1 as SQVTM and CDR2 as ANQGSEA. The CDR3 is 14 residues long. Trimming removed 6 bases from V and 3 bases from J, with 16 bases in between. The CDR3 DNA sequence: TGCAGCGTCAAGACAGCCGGTGGAACAGATACGCAGTATTTT. Its translation is CSVKTAGGTDTQYF.

The V gene is TRBV3-1 (or the pseudogene TRBV3-2), the J gene TRBJ2-3, with TRBD2 matching over 7 bases. The CDR3 loop spans 16 amino acids. Trimming cost V 2 bases and J 6 bases; bases outside gene matches: 11. Germline assignment: CDR1 LGHDT and CDR2 YNNKEL (reference sequence). The CDR3 DNA follows: TGTGCCAGCAGCCAATATGGTGCGGGGGATGTGGATACGCAGTATTTT. Its translation is CASSQYGAGDVDTQYF.

The chain couples TRBV19 to TRBJ2-1, with D tentatively TRBD2 (5 bases). Deletions cut 0 bases from V and 6 bases from J, with 21 bases between. The CDR3 consists of 18 residues. CDR1 is LNHDA and CDR2 is SQIVND in the germline V gene (reference sequence). CDR3 nucleotide sequence: TGTGCCAGTAGTATAGATTACCTTTCCGGGCCTGGAGGCAATGAGCAGTTCTTC. Protein: CASSIDYLSGPGGNEQFF.

The genes are TRBV18 and TRBJ1-4; 9 nucleotides line up with TRBD1. CDR1 is KGHSH, CDR2 LQKENI, per germline. The CDR3 has 18 amino acids. J was trimmed by 3 bases and V by 0 bases; bases with no gene match: 8. DNA of the CDR3: TGTGCCAGCTCACCACCACACAGGGGGCCTTTGGCTAATGAAAAACTGTTTTTT. Protein sequence: CASSPPHRGPLANEKLFF.

The CDR3 is CAWSDGQGVSPQHF. Here the CDR3 DNA reads TGTGCCTGGAGCGACGGACAGGGGGTGTCGCCCCAGCATTTT. V usage is TRBV30 and J usage is TRBJ1-5; TRBD1 aligns across 10 bases. V lost 3 bases to trimming and J lost 9 bases; unmatched junction nucleotides: 8. The CDR3 consists of 14 residues. Germline values: CDR1 GTSNPN, CDR2 SVGIG (reference sequence).

V and J are TRBV7-9 and TRBJ2-3; 7 bases line up with TRBD1. The CDR3 has 15 amino acids. J lost 1 base, V lost 5 bases, and 6 bases had no gene match. Germline CDR1 and CDR2: SEHNR and FQNEAQ (reference sequence). CDR3 protein: CASSQRGLRTDTQYF. In DNA, the CDR3 is TGTGCCAGCAGCCAGAGGGGGCTTCGCACAGATACGCAGTATTTT.

The chain combines TRBV7-9 with TRBJ2-7; TRBD1 is a possible D gene (6 bases). V lost 5 bases and J lost 0, with 14 bases in between. This CDR3 is 15 amino acids long. In germline, CDR1 is SEHNR, CDR2 FQNEAQ (reference sequence). The CDR3 sequence is CASSTRTDRSYEQYF. CDR3 in DNA: TGTGCCAGCAGCACACGGACAGATCGCTCCTACGAGCAGTACTTC.